Listed below are T cell receptor beta chains from one sample, sequenced in a study of T-cell memory formation after mild COVID-19. From the 5' RACE reads, TCRdb called clonotypes with MiXCR, one entry per CDR3 protein. The repertoire holds roughly 320,000 distinct CDR3 sequences, with approximately 29% as singletons. Sequencing input: PBMCs or a T cell subset sorted from them (not recorded which). The receptors were gathered from an adult woman who had mild COVID-19 (a few samples of this study predate the infection). Cell type and time point are not known. The CDR3 runs from the conserved cysteine through the conserved F or W. A D gene is named only where the DNA matches it firmly. Only part of the rows carry a size: once, few, many, or a class if the clone is expanded.

v_call,j_call,clone_size,d_call,cdr3_aa,cdr3_nt
TRBV2,TRBJ2-3,few,-,CASLGTDTQYF,TGTGCCAGCCTGGGGACAGATACGCAGTATTTT
TRBV6-5,TRBJ2-7,-,-,CASRTGLRLGEQYF,TGTGCCAGCAGGACGGGACTCCGTCTCGGGGAGCAGTACTTC
TRBV7-2,TRBJ2-7,-,TRBD2,CASSPSSGSNRGEQYF,TGTGCCAGCAGCCCATCTAGCGGGAGTAATCGGGGCGAGCAGTACTTC
TRBV4-2,TRBJ2-5,few,-,CASSQDAGFGEETQYF,TGTGCCAGCAGCCAAGACGCGGGGTTTGGGGAAGAGACCCAGTACTTC
TRBV12-3/TRBV12-4,TRBJ2-5,-,TRBD2,CASSFAGGPSRETQYF,TGTGCCAGCAGTTTCGCGGGAGGTCCCTCCAGGGAGACCCAGTACTTC
TRBV5-1,TRBJ1-3,few,-,CASSLQSGNTIYF,TGCGCCAGCAGCCTGCAGTCTGGAAACACCATATATTTT
TRBV28,TRBJ2-7,few,TRBD2,CASSLSTSGIPYEQYF,TGTGCCAGCAGTTTATCGACTAGCGGGATTCCCTACGAGCAGTACTTC
TRBV12-3/TRBV12-4,TRBJ2-5,many,TRBD2,CASSSGLAGGGWETQYF,TGTGCCAGCAGTTCAGGACTAGCGGGGGGAGGCTGGGAGACCCAGTACTTC
TRBV7-9,TRBJ1-1,-,-,CASSPPGTLRPEAFF,TGTGCCAGCAGCCCCCCCGGCACTTTGAGGCCTGAAGCTTTCTTT
TRBV7-9,TRBJ2-3,few,TRBD2,CASSFGSGGSDTQYF,TGTGCCAGCAGCTTTGGTAGCGGGGGGTCAGATACGCAGTATTTT
TRBV15,TRBJ2-5,-,-,CATSKQETQYF,TGTGCCACCAGTAAACAAGAGACCCAGTACTTC
TRBV29-1,TRBJ2-3,few,-,CSVFTDTQYF,TGCAGCGTTTTCACAGATACGCAGTATTTT
TRBV12-3/TRBV12-4,TRBJ2-3,many,-,CASSFVAGTDTQYF,TGTGCCAGCAGTTTTGTAGCGGGCACAGATACGCAGTATTTT
TRBV7-2,TRBJ1-1,-,TRBD1,CASSSGQGYTEAFF,TGTGCCAGCAGCTCGGGACAGGGATACACTGAAGCTTTCTTT
TRBV3-1,TRBJ1-2,-,-,CASSQDLGPYSGYTF,TGTGCCAGCAGCCAAGATTTGGGACCCTACTCTGGCTACACCTTC
TRBV24-1,TRBJ2-1,many,TRBD2,CATSLGLAENNEQFF,TGTGCCACCAGCCTGGGACTAGCGGAAAACAATGAGCAGTTCTTC
TRBV29-1,TRBJ2-7,-,-,CSVGGNLGEGNYEQYF,TGCAGCGTTGGCGGGAATTTAGGAGAAGGGAACTACGAGCAGTACTTC
TRBV4-2,TRBJ2-3,few,-,CASTPVGQAIRYF,TGTGCCAGCACGCCGGTGGGGCAGGCGATTCGGTATTTT
TRBV23-1,TRBJ1-4,many,TRBD1,CASSQGRTGTNEKLFF,TGCGCCAGCAGCCAAGGGAGGACAGGCACTAATGAAAAACTGTTTTTT
TRBV5-4,TRBJ1-4,-,-,CASSLRADEKLFF,TGTGCCAGCAGCTTGAGGGCGGATGAAAAACTGTTTTTT
TRBV18,TRBJ1-2,-,-,CASSPPAYGYTF,TGTGCCAGCTCACCACCGGCCTATGGCTACACCTTC
TRBV10-3,TRBJ2-7,-,-,CAISDPSLPTEQYF,TGTGCCATCAGTGACCCAAGTCTCCCGACGGAGCAGTACTTC
TRBV9,TRBJ2-6,-,-,CASSVGSLANGANVLTF,TGTGCCAGCAGCGTAGGATCCCTAGCGAATGGGGCCAACGTCCTGACTTTC
TRBV6-6,TRBJ2-1,-,-,CASSLRRVDEQFF,TGTGCCAGCAGCCTTCGTCGGGTTGATGAGCAGTTCTTC
TRBV7-3,TRBJ2-1,-,TRBD2,CASSLTSGNNEQFF,TGTGCCAGCAGCTTGACTAGCGGGAACAATGAGCAGTTCTTC
TRBV7-8,TRBJ1-5,-,-,CASSPNRGPNQPQHF,TGTGCCAGCAGCCCAAATAGGGGTCCAAATCAGCCCCAGCATTTT
TRBV7-3,TRBJ2-1,-,-,CASSLGGPGAYNEQFF,TGTGCCAGCAGCTTAGGTGGACCGGGGGCCTACAATGAGCAGTTCTTC
TRBV20-1,TRBJ2-7,few,-,CSARSLDSSYEQYF,TGCAGTGCTAGATCCTTGGACAGCTCCTACGAGCAGTACTTC
TRBV20-1,TRBJ1-5,-,-,CRALGGNQPQHF,TGCAGGGCTCTAGGTGGCAATCAGCCCCAGCATTTT
TRBV5-1,TRBJ2-5,-,-,CASRSDRGGETQYF,TGCGCCAGCAGGTCCGACAGGGGAGGGGAGACCCAGTACTTC
TRBV7-9,TRBJ1-4,-,TRBD1,CASSLTQTGREKLFF,TGTGCCAGCAGCTTAACCCAGACAGGGCGAGAAAAACTGTTTTTT
TRBV6-5,TRBJ2-3,-,-,CASRRTGLTDTQYF,TGTGCCAGCCGGCGGACTGGGCTTACAGATACGCAGTATTTT
TRBV18,TRBJ1-3,few,TRBD1,CASSPTTGAGNTIYF,TGTGCCAGCTCACCAACGACAGGGGCCGGAAACACCATATATTTT
TRBV24-1,TRBJ2-3,-,-,CATSDFVGIGTDTQYF,TGTGCCACCAGTGATTTCGTCGGCATTGGAACAGATACGCAGTATTTT
TRBV13,TRBJ2-7,-,-,CASSAPTVSEQYF,TGTGCCAGCAGCGCCCCGACTGTCTCCGAGCAGTACTTC
TRBV20-1,TRBJ1-5,-,-,CSAPQDVSGGPQHF,TGCAGTGCTCCCCAGGATGTGTCTGGGGGGCCCCAGCATTTT
TRBV20-1,TRBJ1-2,once,-,CSGQVGLGYGYTF,TGCAGTGGCCAGGTCGGGCTGGGCTATGGCTACACCTTC
TRBV7-6,TRBJ2-7,-,TRBD2,CASSPGTSSDEQYF,TGTGCCAGCAGCCCGGGGACTAGTTCGGACGAGCAGTACTTC
TRBV4-3,TRBJ1-2,many,TRBD1,CASSHSSGQGGIEHTF,TGCGCCAGCAGCCACTCCTCAGGACAGGGCGGAATAGAGCACACCTTC
TRBV20-1,TRBJ2-1,-,TRBD2,CSARTGGANYNEQFF,TGCAGTGCTAGAACCGGGGGGGCCAATTACAATGAGCAGTTCTTC
TRBV29-1,TRBJ2-1,-,-,CSVEPETSYNEQFF,TGCAGCGTTGAACCGGAGACTAGCTACAATGAGCAGTTCTTC
TRBV18,TRBJ2-3,-,-,CASSPSPGRANTDTQYF,TGTGCCAGCTCACCAAGTCCCGGCAGGGCTAACACAGATACGCAGTATTTT
TRBV5-1,TRBJ1-5,-,-,CASSQDQHLPQHF,TGCGCCAGCAGCCAAGACCAGCATCTCCCCCAGCATTTT
TRBV15,TRBJ1-2,few,TRBD1,CATSRGTGNYGYTF,TGTGCCACCAGCAGAGGGACAGGGAACTATGGCTACACCTTC
TRBV7-8,TRBJ2-1,few,TRBD2,CASSATSGTYNEQFF,TGTGCCAGCAGCGCGACTAGCGGGACCTACAATGAGCAGTTCTTC
TRBV15,TRBJ2-5,-,TRBD2,CATSRPGGETQYF,TGTGCCACCAGCCGCCCCGGGGGGGAAACCCAGTACTTC
TRBV29-1,TRBJ1-1,-,-,CRDELNTEAFF,TGCAGGGATGAATTGAACACTGAAGCTTTCTTT